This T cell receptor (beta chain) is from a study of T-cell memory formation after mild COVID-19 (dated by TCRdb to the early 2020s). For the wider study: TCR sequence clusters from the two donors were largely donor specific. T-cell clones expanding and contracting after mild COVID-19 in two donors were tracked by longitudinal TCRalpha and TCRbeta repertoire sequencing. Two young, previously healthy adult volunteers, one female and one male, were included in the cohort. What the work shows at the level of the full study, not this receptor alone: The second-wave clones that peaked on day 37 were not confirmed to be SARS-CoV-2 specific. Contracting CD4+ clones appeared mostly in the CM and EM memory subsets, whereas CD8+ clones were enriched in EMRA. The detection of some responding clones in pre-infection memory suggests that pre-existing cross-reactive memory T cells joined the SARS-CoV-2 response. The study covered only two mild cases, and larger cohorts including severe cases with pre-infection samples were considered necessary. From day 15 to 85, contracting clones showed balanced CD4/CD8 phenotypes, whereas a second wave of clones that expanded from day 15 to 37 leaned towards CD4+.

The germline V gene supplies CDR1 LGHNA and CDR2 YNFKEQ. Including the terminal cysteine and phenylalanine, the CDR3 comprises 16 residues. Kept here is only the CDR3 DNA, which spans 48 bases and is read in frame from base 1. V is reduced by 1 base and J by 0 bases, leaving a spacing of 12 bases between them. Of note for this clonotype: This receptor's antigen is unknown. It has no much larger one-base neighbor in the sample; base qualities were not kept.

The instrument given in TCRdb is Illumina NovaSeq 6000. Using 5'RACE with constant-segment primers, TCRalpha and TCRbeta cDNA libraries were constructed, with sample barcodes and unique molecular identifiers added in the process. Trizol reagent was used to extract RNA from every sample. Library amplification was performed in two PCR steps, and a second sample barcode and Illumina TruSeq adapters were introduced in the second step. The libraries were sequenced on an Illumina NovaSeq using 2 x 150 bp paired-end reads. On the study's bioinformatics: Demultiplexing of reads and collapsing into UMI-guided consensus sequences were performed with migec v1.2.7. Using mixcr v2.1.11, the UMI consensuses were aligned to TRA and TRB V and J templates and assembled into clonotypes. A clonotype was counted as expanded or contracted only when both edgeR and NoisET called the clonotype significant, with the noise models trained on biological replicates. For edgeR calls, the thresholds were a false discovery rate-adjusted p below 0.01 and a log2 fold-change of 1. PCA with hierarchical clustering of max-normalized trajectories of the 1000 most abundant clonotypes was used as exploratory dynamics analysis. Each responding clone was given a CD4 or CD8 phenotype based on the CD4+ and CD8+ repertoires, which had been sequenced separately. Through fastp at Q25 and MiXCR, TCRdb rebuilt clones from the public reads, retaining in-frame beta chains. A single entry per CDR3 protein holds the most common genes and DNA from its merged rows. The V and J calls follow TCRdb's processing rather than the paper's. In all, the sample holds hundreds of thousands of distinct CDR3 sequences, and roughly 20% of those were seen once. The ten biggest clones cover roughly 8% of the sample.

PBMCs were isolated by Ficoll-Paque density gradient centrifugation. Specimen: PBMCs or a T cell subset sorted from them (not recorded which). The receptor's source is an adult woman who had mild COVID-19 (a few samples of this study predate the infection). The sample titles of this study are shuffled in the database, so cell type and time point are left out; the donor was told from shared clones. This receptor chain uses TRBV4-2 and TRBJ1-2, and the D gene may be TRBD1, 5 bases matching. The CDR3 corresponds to CASSQGSTATNYGYTF. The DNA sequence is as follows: TGTGCCAGCAGCCAAGGGTCGACAGCTACTAACTATGGCTACACCTTC.